This T cell receptor beta chain was observed in a study of neurological immune-mediated disorders. The time point denotes: longitudinal time-point 3. The cDNA was generated by 5'RACE with 10-nucleotide random UMIs. TCRdb redid the calling of the 5' RACE reads with MiXCR, one entry per CDR3 protein. The sample includes approximately 45,000 distinct CDR3 sequences, approximately 13% of them seen just once. This clonotype came up many times. The germline gives CDR1 MNHEY, CDR2 SVGAGI. This CDR3 comprises 14 residues. V lost 6 bases and J lost 9; bases outside the gene matches: 7. The chain links TRBV6-5 to TRBJ1-5; 11 bases match TRBD1. The sample comprised PBMCs. The origin of this receptor is a man between 25 and 39 years old in good health. CDR3 sequence reads: CASSAGQGVVPQHF. The CDR3 bases are TGTGCCAGCAGCGCGGGACAGGGGGTTGTGCCCCAGCATTTT.